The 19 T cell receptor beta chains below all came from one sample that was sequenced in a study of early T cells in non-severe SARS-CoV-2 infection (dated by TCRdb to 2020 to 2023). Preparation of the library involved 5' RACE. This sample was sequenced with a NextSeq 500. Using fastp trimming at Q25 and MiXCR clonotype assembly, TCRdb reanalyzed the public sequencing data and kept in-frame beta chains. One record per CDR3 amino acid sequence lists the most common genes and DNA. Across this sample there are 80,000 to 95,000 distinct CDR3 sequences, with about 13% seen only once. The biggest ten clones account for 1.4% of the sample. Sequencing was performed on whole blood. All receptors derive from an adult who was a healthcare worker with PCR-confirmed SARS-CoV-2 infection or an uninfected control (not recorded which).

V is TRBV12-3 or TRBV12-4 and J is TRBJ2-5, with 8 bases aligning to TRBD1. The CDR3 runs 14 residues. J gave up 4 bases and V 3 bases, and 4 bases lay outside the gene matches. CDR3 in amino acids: CASSFARGRETQYF. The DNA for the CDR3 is TGTGCCAGCAGTTTTGCCAGGGGGCGAGAGACCCAGTACTTC.

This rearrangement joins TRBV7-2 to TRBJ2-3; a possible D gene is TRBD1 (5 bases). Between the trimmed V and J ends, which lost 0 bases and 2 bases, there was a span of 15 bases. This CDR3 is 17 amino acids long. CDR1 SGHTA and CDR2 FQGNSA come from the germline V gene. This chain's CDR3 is CASSLAVGVRHTDTQYF. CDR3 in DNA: TGTGCCAGCAGCTTAGCGGTAGGGGTGCGGCACACAGATACGCAGTATTTT.

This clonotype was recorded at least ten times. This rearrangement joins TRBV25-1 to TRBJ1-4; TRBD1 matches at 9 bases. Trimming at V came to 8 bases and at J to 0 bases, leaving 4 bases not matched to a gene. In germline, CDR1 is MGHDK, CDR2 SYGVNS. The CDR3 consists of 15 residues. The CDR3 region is CASGTGRATNEKLFF. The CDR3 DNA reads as TGTGCCAGCGGGACAGGGAGGGCAACTAATGAAAAACTGTTTTTT.

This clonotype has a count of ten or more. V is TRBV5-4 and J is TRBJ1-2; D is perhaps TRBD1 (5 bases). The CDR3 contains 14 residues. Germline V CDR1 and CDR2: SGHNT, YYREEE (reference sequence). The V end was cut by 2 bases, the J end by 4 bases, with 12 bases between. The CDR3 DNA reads TGTGCCAGCAGCTTAGGCAGGGACCTCTATGGCTACACCTTC. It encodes CASSLGRDLYGYTF.

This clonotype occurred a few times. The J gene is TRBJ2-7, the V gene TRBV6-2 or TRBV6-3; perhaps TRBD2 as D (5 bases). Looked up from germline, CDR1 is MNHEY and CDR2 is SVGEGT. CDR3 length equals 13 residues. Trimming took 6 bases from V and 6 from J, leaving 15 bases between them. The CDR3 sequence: CASSKPEEGEQYF. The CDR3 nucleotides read TGTGCCAGCAGCAAACCCGAAGAGGGCGAGCAGTACTTC.

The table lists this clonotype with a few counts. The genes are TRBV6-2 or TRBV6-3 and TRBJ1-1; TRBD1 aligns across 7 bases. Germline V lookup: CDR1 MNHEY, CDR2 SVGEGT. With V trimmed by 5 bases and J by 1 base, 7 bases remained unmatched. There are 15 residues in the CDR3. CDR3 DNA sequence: TGTGCCAGCAGTCCACACGGGACAGCGAACACTGAAGCTTTCTTT. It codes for CASSPHGTANTEAFF.

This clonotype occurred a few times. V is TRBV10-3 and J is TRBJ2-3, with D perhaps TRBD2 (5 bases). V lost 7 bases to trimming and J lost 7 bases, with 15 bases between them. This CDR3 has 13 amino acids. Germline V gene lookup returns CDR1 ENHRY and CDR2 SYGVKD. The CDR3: CAITSGPGYTQYF. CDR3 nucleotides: TGTGCCATCACGAGCGGTCCCGGGTATACGCAGTATTTT.

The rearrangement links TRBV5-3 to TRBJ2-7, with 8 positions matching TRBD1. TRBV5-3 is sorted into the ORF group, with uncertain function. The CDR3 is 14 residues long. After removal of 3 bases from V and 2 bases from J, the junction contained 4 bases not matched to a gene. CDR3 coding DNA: TGTGCCAGAAGCTCCCGGACAGGGACCTACGAGCAGTACTTC. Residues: CARSSRTGTYEQYF.

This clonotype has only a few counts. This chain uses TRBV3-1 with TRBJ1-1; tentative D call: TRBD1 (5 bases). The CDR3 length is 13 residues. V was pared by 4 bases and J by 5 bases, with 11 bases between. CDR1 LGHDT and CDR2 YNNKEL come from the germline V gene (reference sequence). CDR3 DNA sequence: TGTGCCAGCAGCCCCCGGGGGGGTACTGAAGCTTTCTTT. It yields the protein CASSPRGGTEAFF.

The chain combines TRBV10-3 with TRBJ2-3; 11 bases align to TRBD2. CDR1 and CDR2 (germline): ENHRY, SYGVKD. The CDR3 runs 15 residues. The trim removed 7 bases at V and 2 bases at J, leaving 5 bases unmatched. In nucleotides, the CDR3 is TGTGCCATCAACCTAGCGGGGGGTCCCACAGATACGCAGTATTTT. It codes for CAINLAGGPTDTQYF.

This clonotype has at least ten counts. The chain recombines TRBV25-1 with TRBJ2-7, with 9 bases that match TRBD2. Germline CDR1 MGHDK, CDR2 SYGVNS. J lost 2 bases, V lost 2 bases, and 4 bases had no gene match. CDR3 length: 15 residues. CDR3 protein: CASSEGGGGAYEQYF. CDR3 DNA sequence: TGTGCCAGCAGTGAAGGTGGCGGGGGGGCCTACGAGCAGTACTTC.

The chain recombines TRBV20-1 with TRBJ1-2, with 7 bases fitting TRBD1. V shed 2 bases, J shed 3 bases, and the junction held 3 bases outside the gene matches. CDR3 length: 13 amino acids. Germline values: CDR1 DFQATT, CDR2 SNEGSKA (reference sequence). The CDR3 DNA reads TGCAGTGCTAGACCGGGACAGTACTATGGCTACACCTTC. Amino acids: CSARPGQYYGYTF.

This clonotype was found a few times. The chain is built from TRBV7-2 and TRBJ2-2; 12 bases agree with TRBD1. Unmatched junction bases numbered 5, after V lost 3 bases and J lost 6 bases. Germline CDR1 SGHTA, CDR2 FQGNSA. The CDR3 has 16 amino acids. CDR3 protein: CASSFLGQGASGELFF. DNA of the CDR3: TGTGCCAGCAGCTTTTTGGGACAGGGGGCATCCGGGGAGCTGTTTTTT. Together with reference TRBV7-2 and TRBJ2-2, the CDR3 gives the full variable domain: GAGVSQSPSNKVTEKGKDVELRCDPISGHTALYWYRQSLGQGLEFLIYFQGNSAPDKSGLPSDRFSAERTGGSVSTLTIQRTQQEDSAVYLCASSFLGQGASGELFFGEGSRLTVL.

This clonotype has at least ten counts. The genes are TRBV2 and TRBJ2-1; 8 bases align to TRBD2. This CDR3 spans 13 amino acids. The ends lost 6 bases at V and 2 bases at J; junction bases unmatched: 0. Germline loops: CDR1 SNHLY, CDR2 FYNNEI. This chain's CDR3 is CASSGGAYNEQFF. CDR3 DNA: TGTGCCAGCAGCGGGGGGGCCTACAATGAGCAGTTCTTC.

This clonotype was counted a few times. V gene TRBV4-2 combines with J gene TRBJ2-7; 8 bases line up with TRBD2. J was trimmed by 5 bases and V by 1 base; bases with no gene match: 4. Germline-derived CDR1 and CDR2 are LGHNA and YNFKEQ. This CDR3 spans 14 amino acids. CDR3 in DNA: TGTGCCAGCAGCCAAGTGGCGGGGGGCGACGAGCAGTACTTC. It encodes CASSQVAGGDEQYF.

The CDR3 DNA follows: TGTGCCAGCAGCTCAGGAGGGGTACCGGGCAATGAGCAGTTCTTC. Its translation is CASSSGGVPGNEQFF. The rearrangement uses TRBV9 and TRBJ2-1; D is possibly TRBD2 (6 bases). The CDR3 is 15 amino acids. Trimming pared 4 bases from V and 6 bases from J, leaving 17 bases between. Germline V lookup: CDR1 SGDLS, CDR2 YYNGEE.

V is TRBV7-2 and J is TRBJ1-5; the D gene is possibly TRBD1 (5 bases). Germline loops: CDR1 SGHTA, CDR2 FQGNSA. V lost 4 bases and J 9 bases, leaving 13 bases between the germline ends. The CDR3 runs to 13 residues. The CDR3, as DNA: TGTGCCAGCAGCTCCCAAACCGGGGGGCCCCAGCATTTT. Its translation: CASSSQTGGPQHF.

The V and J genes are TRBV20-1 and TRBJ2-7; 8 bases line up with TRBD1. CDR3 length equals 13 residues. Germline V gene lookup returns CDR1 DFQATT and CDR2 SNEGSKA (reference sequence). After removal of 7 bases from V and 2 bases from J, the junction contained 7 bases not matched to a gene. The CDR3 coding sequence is TGCAGTGGACAGGGGTCCTTGGCCTACGAGCAGTACTTC. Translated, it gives CSGQGSLAYEQYF.

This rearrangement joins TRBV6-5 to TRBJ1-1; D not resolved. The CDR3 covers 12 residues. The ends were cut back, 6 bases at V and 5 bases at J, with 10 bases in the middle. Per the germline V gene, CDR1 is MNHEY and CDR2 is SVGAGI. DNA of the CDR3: TGTGCCAGCAGGACCGGGAAGACTGAAGCTTTCTTT. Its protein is CASRTGKTEAFF.